These 30 T cell receptor beta chains share one sample of origin, sequenced in a study of T cells in Graves' hyperthyroidism and ophthalmopathy (dated by TCRdb to between 2018 and 2021). Library generation was performed with multiplex PCR. Sequenced on an Illumina HiSeq 2000. Amplification of TCR beta CDR3 regions was carried out from RNA transcripts. The first round of RT-PCR for the TCR CDR3 was performed with the HTBI primer set and the Qiagen OneStep RT-PCR kit. The raw public reads went through TCRdb reprocessing: fastp at Q25, MiXCR clone calling, in-frame beta chains kept. All rows with the same CDR3 protein become a single entry with the most common DNA and genes. A total of approximately 480,000 distinct CDR3 sequences appear in this sample, 20% of them only once. The ten largest clones represent less than 30% of the sample. The sequenced sample consisted of blood. Every receptor here comes from a man aged 18 to 29 with Graves' hyperthyroidism.

At least ten counts were recorded for this clonotype. The CDR3 bases are TGTGCCAGCGGAGTCATAGCGGGGGGATCTTCTGAGCAGTACTTC. Translated, it gives CASGVIAGGSSEQYF. The chain employs TRBV6-1 and TRBJ2-7; the match to TRBD2 covers 10 bases. Germline V lookup: CDR1 MNHNS, CDR2 SASEGT. Trimming cost V 8 bases and J 7 bases; bases outside gene matches: 14. There are 15 residues in the CDR3.

This clonotype was detected ten times or more. The chain employs TRBV27 and TRBJ1-2; 8 bases map to TRBD1. With V trimmed by 9 bases and J by 6 bases, 12 bases remained unmatched. CDR1 is MNHEY, CDR2 SMNVEV, per germline (reference sequence). There are 14 residues in the CDR3. In DNA form, the CDR3 reads TGTGCCAGTTCCCGACAGGGGTCGTGGGATGGCTACACCTTC. This encodes CASSRQGSWDGYTF.

V gene TRBV4-1 combines with J gene TRBJ2-7; D may correspond to TRBD1 or TRBD2 (5 bases each). The V end was cut by 0 bases, the J end by 0 bases, with 9 bases between. CDR3 length equals 15 residues. The germline V gene has CDR1 MGHRA and CDR2 YSYEKL. CDR3 loop: CASSQDGTVSYEQYF. The DNA for the CDR3 is TGCGCCAGCAGCCAAGACGGGACGGTCTCCTACGAGCAGTACTTC.

The chain links TRBV6-2 or TRBV6-3 to TRBJ1-1, with 7 bases matching TRBD1. Germline lookup yields CDR1 MNHEY and CDR2 SVGEGT. Trimming took 7 bases from V and 6 from J; bases not matched to a gene: 23. This CDR3 has 18 amino acids. The CDR3 region has the DNA TGTGCCAGCACCTTATTCACCACCGTGTGGCAGGGGGATTCTGAAGCTTTCTTT. Amino acids: CASTLFTTVWQGDSEAFF.

This chain links TRBV27 with TRBJ2-5; the D call may be TRBD1 or TRBD2 (5 bases each). Germline V gene data show CDR1 as MNHEY and CDR2 as SMNVEV (reference sequence). The V end lost 6 bases, the J end lost 3 bases, and 14 bases lay between the germline ends. The CDR3 length is 14 residues. The chain's CDR3 is CASRTWGFKETQYF. CDR3 DNA sequence: TGTGCCAGCAGGACTTGGGGGTTCAAAGAGACCCAGTACTTC.

This clonotype was picked up many times. The CDR3: CAWSPGTGSNYGYTF. CDR3 sequence (DNA): TGTGCCTGGAGTCCCGGGACAGGGAGTAACTATGGCTACACCTTC. The chain is built from TRBV30 and TRBJ1-2; 9 bases line up with TRBD1. The V gene end was trimmed by 2 bases and the J gene end by 1 base; junction bases not matched to a gene: 5. Germline values: CDR1 GTSNPN, CDR2 SVGIG (reference sequence). This CDR3 spans 15 amino acids.

This clonotype showed up many times. The chain joins TRBV6-2 or TRBV6-3 to TRBJ2-5; D unclear. Germline-derived CDR1 and CDR2 are MNHEY and SVGEGT. Trimming took off 7 bases at V and 5 bases at J, with 20 bases between the two ends. This CDR3 region has 15 residues. CDR3 nucleotides: TGTGCCAGCACGAATACGTGGACGGCCATGGAGACCCAGTACTTC. Translated, it gives CASTNTWTAMETQYF.

This clonotype was seen a handful of times. The V and J genes are TRBV28 and TRBJ2-2, with D tentatively TRBD2 (5 bases). The V end lost 7 bases, the J end lost 6 bases, and 15 bases lay between the germline ends. Germline V gives CDR1 MDHEN, CDR2 SYDVKM. CDR3 length equals 14 residues. The CDR3 sequence: CASIRPGKAGELFF. In nucleotides, the CDR3 is TGTGCCAGCATCCGCCCGGGGAAAGCCGGGGAGCTGTTTTTT.

This clonotype was counted many times. The chain joins TRBV20-1 to TRBJ2-5, with D perhaps matching TRBD1 (6 bases). V dropped 3 bases and J dropped 2 bases, with 22 bases sitting between them. This CDR3 is 17 amino acids long. CDR1 is DFQATT and CDR2 is SNEGSKA in the germline V gene (reference sequence). The DNA for the CDR3 is TGCAGTGCTAGGGGCAGGGGCCGGGTTACCCTTCAAGAGACCCAGTACTTC. Its protein is CSARGRGRVTLQETQYF.

This clonotype appeared many times. V usage is TRBV7-2 and J usage is TRBJ2-7, with 8 bases lining up with TRBD2. V lost 7 bases, J lost 4 bases, and 9 bases stayed unmatched. CDR1 is SGHTA, CDR2 FQGNSA, per germline. The CDR3 extends over 14 amino acids. Here the CDR3 reads CASIPGGMLYEQYF. Here the CDR3 DNA reads TGTGCCAGCATCCCGGGGGGGATGCTTTACGAGCAGTACTTC.

This clonotype was detected ten times or more. V is TRBV12-3 or TRBV12-4 and J is TRBJ2-7; D is ambiguous. Trimming pared 0 bases from V and 1 base from J, leaving 13 bases between. CDR3 size: 16 residues. The CDR3: CASSLAGPMTSYEQYF. The CDR3 bases are TGTGCCAGCAGTTTAGCAGGTCCTATGACATCCTACGAGCAGTACTTC.

This rearrangement joins TRBV6-2 or TRBV6-3 to TRBJ2-7, with D possibly matching TRBD2 (5 bases). Trimming took 0 bases from V and 0 from J, leaving 12 bases between them. Per germline, CDR1 MNHEY and CDR2 SVGEGT. The CDR3 length is 16 residues. In nucleotides, the CDR3 is TGTGCCAGCAGTTACTCGACGGGGTCCCTCTCCTACGAGCAGTACTTC. It codes for CASSYSTGSLSYEQYF.

This clonotype was found many times. This sequence joins TRBV24-1 and TRBJ2-7, with no clear D. Trimming shortened V by 0 bases and J by 4 bases, and 15 bases separated the two germline ends. Looked up from germline, CDR1 is KGHDR and CDR2 is SFDVKD. The CDR3 length is 16 residues. CDR3 region: CATSDLQGRTDYEQYF. The CDR3 nucleotides are TGTGCCACCAGTGATTTGCAAGGACGAACCGATTACGAGCAGTACTTC.

In this sample, this clonotype turned up a few times. The chain has TRBV2 and TRBJ2-2; D not resolved. The length of the CDR3 is 15 residues. V lost 1 base and J lost 5, with 11 bases in between. Germline lookup yields CDR1 SNHLY and CDR2 FYNNEI. CDR3 DNA: TGTGCCAGCAGTGAAGTTGGCCCCCGGACCGGGGAGCTGTTTTTT. Translation gives CASSEVGPRTGELFF.

In its sample, this clonotype was seen many times. V and J are TRBV11-2 and TRBJ2-2, with TRBD2 matching 8 bases. The length of the CDR3 is 16 residues. V trimming: 4 bases; J trimming: 2 bases; junction bases outside the gene matches: 6. From germline, CDR1 is SGHAT and CDR2 FQNNGV. The CDR3 is CASSSAGTRNTGELFF. CDR3 coding DNA: TGTGCCAGCAGCTCCGCCGGGACTAGAAACACCGGGGAGCTGTTTTTT.

The sample holds many counts of this clonotype. The rearrangement links TRBV12-3 or TRBV12-4 to TRBJ1-5; D ambiguous. The CDR3 consists of 14 residues. V dropped 1 base and J dropped 0 bases, with 4 bases sitting between them. The CDR3 is CASSLGASNQPQHF. CDR3 nucleotides: TGTGCCAGCAGTTTAGGGGCTAGCAATCAGCCCCAGCATTTT.

This clonotype was seen ten or more times. This sequence joins TRBV28 and TRBJ2-7; D remains unclear. With 5 bases removed from V and 0 bases from J, the gap between germline ends came to 14 bases. This CDR3 contains 15 residues. Germline V CDR1 and CDR2: MDHEN, SYDVKM. In DNA, the CDR3 is TGTGCCAGCAGTCAACCCCCTTTTACCTCCTACGAGCAGTACTTC. Its translation is CASSQPPFTSYEQYF.

This clonotype was recorded many times. The chain is built from TRBV28 and TRBJ1-2; D possibly corresponds to TRBD1 (6 bases). V shed 6 bases and J shed 7 bases, with 18 bases lying between them. CDR1 and CDR2 from the germline V gene are MDHEN and SYDVKM. The CDR3 length is 14 residues. The CDR3 spells CASSPRGGASGYTF. CDR3 DNA: TGTGCCAGCAGCCCCCGAGGGGGAGCAAGTGGCTACACCTTC.

The chain links TRBV5-1 to TRBJ2-5; unclear D gene. V lost 4 bases, J lost 5 bases, and 15 bases lay in between. The CDR3 length is 14 residues. Germline V gene data show CDR1 as SGHRS and CDR2 as YFSETQ. CDR3 DNA sequence: TGCGCCAGCAGCATGGGCCTAGATGGGGAGACCCAGTACTTC. Translated, it gives CASSMGLDGETQYF.

This clonotype appeared many times. The chain combines TRBV15 with TRBJ2-2; D gene ambiguous. The CDR3 extends over 16 amino acids. Deletions cut 0 bases from V and 2 bases from J, with 10 bases between. The germline V gene has CDR1 LNHNV and CDR2 YYDKDF (reference sequence). DNA of the CDR3: TGTGCCACCAGCAGAGATTATGAACTTAACACCGGGGAGCTGTTTTTT. Amino acid sequence: CATSRDYELNTGELFF.

This clonotype was seen many times. The chain has TRBV4-1 and TRBJ2-5; D not resolved. The CDR3 is made up of 14 amino acids. Germline CDR1 is MGHRA and CDR2 is YSYEKL. Trimming stripped 2 bases from V and 5 bases from J, with 12 bases between. The CDR3 region has the DNA TGCGCCAGCAGCCAACAGCATAATGGCGAGACCCAGTACTTC. Its protein is CASSQQHNGETQYF.

The chain carries TRBV12-3 or TRBV12-4 and TRBJ1-6, with D tentatively TRBD1 (5 bases). This CDR3 is 12 amino acids long. Trimming left V 6 bases short and J 9 bases short, with 9 bases between. CDR3 protein: CASSQGGSPLHF. The DNA for the CDR3 is TGTGCCAGCAGCCAGGGCGGTTCACCCCTCCACTTT.

This clonotype appeared once. One end of the junction fails to match germline, which may point to a read error. The chain links TRBV7-3 to TRBJ2-2, with 7 bases that match TRBD1. CDR1 and CDR2 from the germline V gene are SGHTA and FQGTGA. The CDR3 totals 14 residues. In nucleotides, the CDR3 is TGTGCCAGCAGCATAACAGGGGTAACCGGGGAGCTGTTTTTT. Amino acids: CASSITGVTGELFF.

The chain recombines TRBV30 with TRBJ1-1, with a weak D call TRBD1 (6 bases). Trimming stripped 2 bases from V and 6 bases from J, with 10 bases between. There are 12 residues in the CDR3. Per germline, CDR1 GTSNPN and CDR2 SVGIG (reference sequence). The CDR3 protein is CAWSWSGAEAFF. The CDR3 DNA is TGTGCCTGGAGTTGGTCAGGGGCTGAAGCTTTCTTT.

This clonotype was counted a few times. The chain uses TRBV11-2 and TRBJ2-5, with TRBD2 matching 9 bases. J gave up 2 bases and V 1 base, and 11 bases lay outside the gene matches. Germline V gene data show CDR1 as SGHAT and CDR2 as FQNNGV. This CDR3 region has 18 residues. The CDR3 DNA reads as TGTGCCAGCAGCTTAGTAGGCGCGGGGGGGGGCTTACAAGAGACCCAGTACTTC. Translating it yields CASSLVGAGGGLQETQYF.

The V and J genes are TRBV12-3 or TRBV12-4 and TRBJ2-7; D possibly corresponds to TRBD2 (6 bases). The CDR3 loop spans 16 amino acids. V was clipped by 8 bases and J by 3 bases, with 23 bases between them. CDR3 sequence reads: CASGTPRRGSVYEQYF. The CDR3 bases are TGTGCCAGCGGGACTCCCCGGCGAGGGAGCGTCTACGAGCAGTACTTC.

This clonotype was picked up many times. V usage is TRBV10-3 and J usage is TRBJ2-5; D possibly uses TRBD1 or TRBD2 (5 bases each). CDR3 length: 16 amino acids. CDR1 is ENHRY and CDR2 is SYGVKD in the germline V gene. Trimming pared 0 bases from V and 1 base from J, leaving 12 bases between. This CDR3 is CAISESRLGTQETQYF. CDR3 nucleotide sequence: TGTGCCATCAGTGAGTCGAGGCTGGGGACCCAAGAGACCCAGTACTTC.

This clonotype was counted ten times or more. The chain links TRBV30 to TRBJ2-7; perhaps TRBD2 as D (6 bases). The CDR3 covers 14 residues. V was clipped by 4 bases and J by 2 bases, with 15 bases between them. CDR1 GTSNPN and CDR2 SVGIG come from the germline V gene (reference sequence). The CDR3 loop reads CAWNIGDSAYEQYF. As DNA, the CDR3 is TGTGCCTGGAATATCGGGGACTCAGCCTACGAGCAGTACTTC. Together with reference TRBV30 and TRBJ2-7, the CDR3 gives the full variable domain: SQTIHQWPATLVQPVGSPLSLECTVEGTSNPNLYWYRQAAGRGLQLLFYSVGIGQISSEVPQNLSASRPQDRQFILSSKKLLLSDSGFYLCAWNIGDSAYEQYFGPGTRLTVT.

The gene calls are TRBV6-1 and TRBJ2-7; D may be TRBD1 or TRBD2 (6 bases each). Per germline, CDR1 MNHNS and CDR2 SASEGT. V lost 6 bases and J 9 bases, leaving 24 bases between the germline ends. The CDR3 has 15 amino acids. CDR3 region: CASSLRPQGGETQYF. The CDR3 DNA is TGTGCCAGCAGCCTACGGCCACAGGGAGGCGAGACGCAGTACTTC.

This clonotype was observed many times. The J gene is TRBJ1-5, the V gene TRBV12-3 or TRBV12-4, with D maybe TRBD1 (5 bases). V was shortened by 8 bases and J by 1 base, with 12 bases between the two germline ends. The CDR3 has 14 amino acids. CDR3 nucleotide sequence: TGTGCCAGCGCGATTCAGGGCAGCAATCAGCCCCAGCATTTT. It specifies CASAIQGSNQPQHF.